This note documents a single T cell receptor (beta chain) sequence. The target antigen is unknown. After expansion with viral peptide pools in the ViraFEST assay, antigen-specific CD4+ T cells were sequenced. The culture ran for 10 days before CD4+ T cells were isolated. Vaccinated participants had no history of SARS-CoV-2 infection and tested negative for nucleocapsid antibodies. Roughly 2.1 million PBMC per well were cultured with around 10 IU/ml IL-2 and roughly 10 ug/ml peptides. The CDR3 runs to 12 residues. V lost 0 bases to trimming and J lost 13 bases, with 12 bases between them. Germline loops: CDR1 MGHRA, CDR2 YSYEKL. The sample comes from a study of vaccination effects on CD4 cells after COVID-19. Study-level background: Each participant was administered two doses of either the BNT162b2 or the mRNA-1273 vaccine. Study-wide points: Cross-reaction with common cold coronaviruses was seen in only 1 of 255 vaccine-induced clones from healthy vaccinees. Clones induced by infection and by vaccine showed marked clonal contraction late after vaccination.

Libraries were prepared by immunoSEQ multiplex PCR; TCRdb keeps only in-frame clonotypes and omits some of them. The sample lists under 25,000 clones, roughly 76% occurring once. V and J are TRBV4-1 and TRBJ1-2; maybe TRBD1 (5 bases). The receptor was isolated from a human donor who received a COVID-19 vaccine. Sequencing used CD4+ T cells from PBMCs cultured with SARS-CoV-2 spike peptides, obtained before COVID-19 vaccination. The CDR3 nucleotides read TGCGCCAGCAGCCAAGATCTGACAGAGGTCACCTTC. Translating gives CASSQDLTEVTF.